This entry describes one T cell receptor (beta chain). Living in 24 US areas, the participants were between about 18 and 90 years of age. Participant reports of clinical history set cohort assignment. These data are taken from a study of blood T cell repertoires in COVID-19. On the study more broadly: Samples came from the United States, Italy and Spain, spanning acute and convalescent COVID-19. In each case, the material was cDNA or gDNA derived from T cells, B-cell-depleted T cells, or PBMCs.

Here immunoSEQ multiplex PCR was the method, and the copy in TCRdb shows in-frame clones only, minus some. The sample has about 130,000 clones, around four fifths seen once. The J segment lost 1 base and the V segment lost 6 bases, leaving 7 bases of the junction unmatched. This CDR3 region has 15 residues. Germline CDR1 SGHKS, CDR2 YYEKEE (reference sequence). Sample: PBMCs or T cells enriched from blood (not recorded which). The chain recombines TRBV5-5 with TRBJ1-2, with TRBD1 matching 9 bases. The TCR comes from a woman between 45 and 60 years old who had recovered from COVID-19. The CDR3 DNA is TGTGCCAGCACCGGGTGGGGACAGGGTAACTATGGCTACACCTTC. This encodes CASTGWGQGNYGYTF.